The 20 T cell receptor beta chains presented below share a single source sample, sequenced in a study of T-cell memory formation after mild COVID-19 listed by TCRdb under 2021. The library came from 5' RACE. The instrument was an Illumina NovaSeq 6000. TCRdb reprocessing: public reads trimmed at Q25 with fastp, clones called with MiXCR, in-frame beta chains kept. Rows merge per CDR3 protein into single entries with the most common DNA and genes. In this sample the table shows about 470,000 distinct CDR3 sequences, about 23% of which occur a single time. The ten top clones hold roughly an eighth of the sample. Input material: PBMCs or a T cell subset sorted from them (not recorded which). The receptor set was obtained from an adult woman who had mild COVID-19 (a few samples of this study predate the infection). The sample titles of this study are shuffled in the database, so cell type and time point are left out; the donor was told from shared clones.

V usage is TRBV12-3 or TRBV12-4 and J usage is TRBJ2-3; no clear D. V was pared by 5 bases and J by 0 bases, with 12 bases between. This CDR3 has 15 amino acids. CDR3 residues: CASSPLGGSTDTQYF. The CDR3 coding sequence is TGTGCCAGCAGTCCGTTGGGCGGCAGCACAGATACGCAGTATTTT.

The rearrangement links TRBV20-1 to TRBJ1-6, with TRBD1 as a possible D gene (5 bases). Germline CDR1 DFQATT, CDR2 SNEGSKA (reference sequence). The CDR3 is made up of 16 amino acids. V was trimmed by 4 bases and J by 5 bases, leaving 18 bases between them. The CDR3 DNA is TGCAGTGCTAAGTCTGGGGCATCAAACCATAATTCACCCCTCCACTTT. Its translation: CSAKSGASNHNSPLHF.

The CDR3: CAWSAPGQVIYEQYF. As DNA, the CDR3 is TGTGCCTGGAGTGCCCCAGGACAGGTGATCTACGAGCAGTACTTC. The rearrangement links TRBV30 to TRBJ2-7; TRBD1 matches 7 bases. This CDR3 contains 15 residues. CDR1 GTSNPN and CDR2 SVGIG come from the germline V gene (reference sequence). J was trimmed by 3 bases and V by 1 base; bases with no gene match: 9.

The chain couples TRBV4-3 to TRBJ2-7; a weak D match, TRBD2 (6 bases). The CDR3 is made up of 14 amino acids. Germline loops: CDR1 LGHNA, CDR2 YSLEER. Trimming removed 4 bases from V and 5 bases from J, with 15 bases in between. The CDR3 sequence is CASSRGIGTDEQYF. In nucleotides, the CDR3 is TGCGCCAGCAGCCGGGGGATCGGGACTGACGAGCAGTACTTC.

This clonotype was seen a few times. This chain links TRBV20-1 with TRBJ2-7, with D tentatively TRBD2 (5 bases). The CDR3 contains 14 residues. In germline, CDR1 is DFQATT, CDR2 SNEGSKA (reference sequence). Trimming stripped 5 bases from V and 4 bases from J, with 18 bases between. CDR3 amino acids: CSALPPGNWYEQYF. CDR3 nucleotides: TGCAGTGCTCTCCCCCCCGGGAATTGGTACGAGCAGTACTTC.

This chain joins TRBV7-9 and TRBJ2-7, with D possibly TRBD2 on 7 matching bases. Germline loops: CDR1 SEHNR, CDR2 FQNEAQ (reference sequence). CDR3 length: 16 residues. V lost 0 bases, J lost 2 bases, and 14 bases lay in between. The CDR3 loop is CASSLAPGGPPYEQYF. The DNA for the CDR3 is TGTGCCAGCAGCTTAGCGCCGGGGGGCCCACCCTACGAGCAGTACTTC.

This clonotype was counted a few times. The chain has TRBV6-1 and TRBJ1-4; D unresolved. Trimming cost V 0 bases and J 7 bases, with 12 bases left between them. Germline CDR1 reads MNHNS; CDR2 reads SASEGT. This CDR3 is 15 amino acids long. The CDR3 loop reads CASSEASRRGEKLFF. Written as DNA, the CDR3 is TGTGCCAGCAGTGAAGCGTCCAGGCGGGGTGAAAAACTGTTTTTT.

The genes are TRBV20-1 and TRBJ2-3, with D perhaps matching TRBD1 or TRBD2 (5 bases each). CDR1 is DFQATT, CDR2 SNEGSKA, per germline (reference sequence). The germline V and J ends were trimmed by 6 bases and 3 bases, with 25 bases remaining between them. The CDR3 consists of 17 residues. In DNA form, the CDR3 reads TGCAGTGCCCCCCCCCCGGGACCTCCCGAGGGGACAGATACGCAGTATTTT. It codes for CSAPPPGPPEGTDTQYF.

This rearrangement joins TRBV24-1 to TRBJ2-6; TRBD1 agrees at 8 bases. Trimming took 4 bases from V and 0 from J; bases not matched to a gene: 16. The germline gives CDR1 KGHDR, CDR2 SFDVKD. This CDR3 is built from 21 residues. Here the CDR3 DNA reads TGTGCCACCAGTGACCCACACAAGGGACAGGTTGGACTCTCTGGGGCCAACGTCCTGACTTTC. It yields the protein CATSDPHKGQVGLSGANVLTF.

This chain connects TRBV7-9 to TRBJ2-6; D uncertain. CDR1 and CDR2 from the germline V gene are SEHNR and FQNEAQ (reference sequence). V lost 2 bases and J lost 4, with 12 bases in between. CDR3 size: 16 residues. CDR3 in amino acids: CASSLSLGQGANVLTF. For the CDR3, the DNA is TGTGCCAGCAGCTTAAGTCTAGGGCAGGGGGCCAACGTCCTGACTTTC.

The CDR3 spells CASSLESGRVYEQYF. DNA of the CDR3: TGTGCCAGCAGCTTAGAGAGCGGGCGGGTCTACGAGCAGTACTTC. The rearrangement joins TRBV7-2 to TRBJ2-7, with a possible D match to TRBD2 (6 bases). Germline CDR1 SGHTA, CDR2 FQGNSA. The CDR3 length is 15 residues. Between the trimmed V and J ends, which lost 1 base and 3 bases, there was a span of 13 bases.

V is TRBV7-8 and J is TRBJ2-7; 7 bases are shared with TRBD2. Germline-derived CDR1 and CDR2 are SGHVS and FQNEAQ. V shed 2 bases, J shed 2 bases, and the junction held 6 bases outside the gene matches. This CDR3 spans 15 amino acids. The CDR3 DNA is TGTGCCAGCAGCTTACTCCTAGCGGAAGCCTACGAGCAGTACTTC. It encodes CASSLLLAEAYEQYF.

There are a few counts of this clonotype. The chain links TRBV7-2 to TRBJ2-4; 11 bases are a match to TRBD2. This CDR3 is 17 amino acids long. The V segment lost 5 bases and the J segment 3 bases; nucleotides outside the gene matches: 9. Germline-derived CDR1 and CDR2 are SGHTA and FQGNSA. This CDR3 is CASSVELAGAGKNIQYF. The CDR3 DNA is TGTGCCAGCAGCGTAGAACTAGCGGGAGCTGGCAAAAACATTCAGTACTTC.

The chain joins TRBV2 to TRBJ2-3, with D possibly being TRBD2 (5 bases). Germline loops: CDR1 SNHLY, CDR2 FYNNEI. CDR3 length: 15 residues. V lost 4 bases and J 4 bases, leaving 15 bases between the germline ends. The CDR3 DNA follows: TGTGCCAGCAGTGGGGTCCCGGACTCCGCAGATACGCAGTATTTT. Residues: CASSGVPDSADTQYF.

J is TRBJ2-7 and V is TRBV7-2; possibly TRBD2 for D (6 bases). Germline V gene data show CDR1 as SGHTA and CDR2 as FQGNSA. The CDR3 totals 13 residues. Trimming shortened V by 4 bases and J by 9 bases, and 16 bases separated the two germline ends. CDR3 sequence reads: CASSSVGGQSQYF. CDR3 coding DNA: TGTGCCAGCAGCTCGGTAGGAGGGCAGTCGCAGTACTTC.

The chain uses TRBV12-3 or TRBV12-4 and TRBJ1-5, with 7 bases that match TRBD1. This CDR3 has 16 amino acids. The V gene end was trimmed by 5 bases and the J gene end by 5 bases; junction bases not matched to a gene: 12. The CDR3 loop is CASSQRRRGSHQPQHF. CDR3 DNA sequence: TGTGCCAGCAGTCAGCGTCGCAGGGGGAGTCATCAGCCCCAGCATTTT.

A few counts support this clonotype. This chain uses TRBV5-1 with TRBJ2-1; 9 positions agree with TRBD2. Per germline, CDR1 SGHRS and CDR2 YFSETQ. The V segment lost 1 base and the J segment 10 bases; nucleotides outside the gene matches: 12. This CDR3 has 16 residues. The CDR3 spells CASSLSAGGPAVEQFF. CDR3 in DNA: TGCGCCAGCAGCTTGTCAGCGGGAGGCCCAGCTGTAGAGCAGTTCTTC.

The chain carries TRBV5-5 and TRBJ2-3; no clear D gene. Trimming removed 6 bases at V and 0 bases at J, with 14 bases between. Germline-derived CDR1 and CDR2 are SGHKS and YYEKEE (reference sequence). This CDR3 has 15 amino acids. Here the CDR3 DNA reads TGTGCCAGCATGGACCTCCGGCGGAGCACAGATACGCAGTATTTT. Its protein product is CASMDLRRSTDTQYF.

The rearrangement joins TRBV12-3 or TRBV12-4 to TRBJ1-5; D uncertain. V dropped 2 bases and J dropped 4 bases, with 6 bases sitting between them. The CDR3 loop spans 13 amino acids. CDR3 nucleotides: TGTGCCAGCAGTTTAACCGAGAATCAGCCCCAGCATTTT. It yields the protein CASSLTENQPQHF.

This clonotype has more than one count but fewer than ten. This rearrangement joins TRBV20-1 to TRBJ2-1, with 8 bases aligning to TRBD2. Germline CDR1 DFQATT, CDR2 SNEGSKA (reference sequence). The CDR3 covers 14 residues. V shed 7 bases and J 3 bases; nucleotides not matched to a gene: 8. The CDR3 nucleotides read TGCAGTGTATCCGGGAGGGCTAACTACAATGAGCAGTTCTTC. Protein: CSVSGRANYNEQFF.